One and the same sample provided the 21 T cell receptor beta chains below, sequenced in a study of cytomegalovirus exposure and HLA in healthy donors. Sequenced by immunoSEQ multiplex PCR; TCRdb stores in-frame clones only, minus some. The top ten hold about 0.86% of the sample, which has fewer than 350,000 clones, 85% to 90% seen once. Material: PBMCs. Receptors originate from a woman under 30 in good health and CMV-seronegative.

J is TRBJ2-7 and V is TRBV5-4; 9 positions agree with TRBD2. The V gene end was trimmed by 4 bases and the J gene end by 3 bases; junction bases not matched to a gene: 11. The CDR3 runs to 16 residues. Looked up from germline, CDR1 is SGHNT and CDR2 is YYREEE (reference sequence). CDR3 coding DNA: TGTGCCAGCAGCCCCGAAATAGCGGGAGTCTTCTACGAGCAGTACTTC. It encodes CASSPEIAGVFYEQYF.

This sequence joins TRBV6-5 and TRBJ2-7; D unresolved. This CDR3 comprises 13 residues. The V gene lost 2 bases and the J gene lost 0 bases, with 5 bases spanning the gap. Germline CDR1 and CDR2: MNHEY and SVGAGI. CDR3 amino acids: CASSYDSSYEQYF. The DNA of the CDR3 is TGTGCCAGCAGTTACGATAGCTCCTACGAGCAGTACTTC.

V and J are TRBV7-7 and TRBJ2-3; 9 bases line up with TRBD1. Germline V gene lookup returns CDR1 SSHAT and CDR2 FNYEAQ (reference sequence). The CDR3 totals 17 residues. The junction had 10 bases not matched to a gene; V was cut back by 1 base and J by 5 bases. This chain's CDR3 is CASSLGRGQGSGDTQYF. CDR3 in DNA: TGTGCCAGCAGCTTAGGAAGGGGACAGGGTTCTGGAGATACGCAGTATTTT.

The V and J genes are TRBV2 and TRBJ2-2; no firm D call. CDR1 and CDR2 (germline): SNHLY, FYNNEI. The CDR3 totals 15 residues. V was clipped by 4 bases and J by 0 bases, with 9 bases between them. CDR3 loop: CASSATAANTGELFF. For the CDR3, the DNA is TGTGCCAGCAGTGCCACGGCGGCGAACACCGGGGAGCTGTTTTTT.

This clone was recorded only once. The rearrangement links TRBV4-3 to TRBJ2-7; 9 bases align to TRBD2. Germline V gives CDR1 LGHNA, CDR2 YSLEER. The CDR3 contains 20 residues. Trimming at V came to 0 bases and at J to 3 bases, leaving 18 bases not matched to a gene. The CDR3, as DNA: TGCGCCAGCAGCCAAGATTTCCGGCGGGAGGGCCCATCAGTCCTCTACGAGCAGTACTTC. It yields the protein CASSQDFRREGPSVLYEQYF.

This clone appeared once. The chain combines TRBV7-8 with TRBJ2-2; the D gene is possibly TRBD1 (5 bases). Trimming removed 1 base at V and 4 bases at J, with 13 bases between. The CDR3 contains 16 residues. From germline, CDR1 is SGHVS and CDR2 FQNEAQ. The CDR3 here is CASSLGLGGATGELFF. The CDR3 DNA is TGTGCCAGCAGCTTAGGACTCGGTGGGGCCACCGGGGAGCTGTTTTTT.

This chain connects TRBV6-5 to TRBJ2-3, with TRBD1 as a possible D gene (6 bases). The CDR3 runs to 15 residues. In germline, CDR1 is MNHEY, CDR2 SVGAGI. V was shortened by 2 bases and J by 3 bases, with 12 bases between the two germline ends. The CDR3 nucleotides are TGTGCCAGCAGTTACGGGACAATTTGGACAGATACGCAGTATTTT. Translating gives CASSYGTIWTDTQYF.

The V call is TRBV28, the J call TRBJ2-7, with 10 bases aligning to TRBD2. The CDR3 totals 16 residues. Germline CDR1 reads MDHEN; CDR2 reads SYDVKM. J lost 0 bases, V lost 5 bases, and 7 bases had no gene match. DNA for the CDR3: TGTGCCAGCAGTCACATCCTAGCGGGAGACTCCTACGAGCAGTACTTC. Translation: CASSHILAGDSYEQYF.

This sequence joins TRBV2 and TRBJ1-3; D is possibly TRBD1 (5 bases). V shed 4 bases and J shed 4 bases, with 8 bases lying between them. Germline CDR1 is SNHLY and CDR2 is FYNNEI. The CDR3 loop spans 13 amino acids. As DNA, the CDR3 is TGTGCCAGCAGTGCAGGGATCGGAAACACCATATATTTT. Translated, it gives CASSAGIGNTIYF. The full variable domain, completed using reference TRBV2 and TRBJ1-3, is EPEVTQTPSHQVTQMGQEVILRCVPISNHLYFYWYRQILGQKVEFLVSFYNNEISEKSEIFDDQFSVERPDGSNFTLKIRSTKLEDSAMYFCASSAGIGNTIYFGEGSWLTVV.

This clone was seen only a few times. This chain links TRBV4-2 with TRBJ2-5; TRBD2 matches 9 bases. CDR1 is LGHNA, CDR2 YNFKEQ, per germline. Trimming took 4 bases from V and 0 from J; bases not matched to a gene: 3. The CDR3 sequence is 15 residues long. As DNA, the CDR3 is TGTGCCAGCAGCCCCTCTAGCGGGGACCAAGAGACCCAGTACTTC. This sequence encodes CASSPSSGDQETQYF.

CDR3 in amino acids: CASNPGTGAEKLFF. CDR3 DNA sequence: TGTGCCAGCAACCCCGGGACAGGGGCAGAAAAACTGTTTTTT. The gene calls are TRBV2 and TRBJ1-4; 10 nucleotides align to TRBD1. The germline gives CDR1 SNHLY, CDR2 FYNNEI. V was pared by 7 bases and J by 8 bases, with 7 bases of the junction left unmatched. The CDR3 runs to 14 residues.

CDR3 DNA: TGTGCCAGCAGTTTCGGGACTAGCGGATACAATGAGCAGTTCTTC. It is translated as CASSFGTSGYNEQFF. The chain carries TRBV27 and TRBJ2-1, with 11 bases aligning to TRBD2. The length of the CDR3 is 15 residues. The trim removed 3 bases at V and 4 bases at J, leaving 2 bases unmatched. Germline V lookup: CDR1 MNHEY, CDR2 SMNVEV (reference sequence).

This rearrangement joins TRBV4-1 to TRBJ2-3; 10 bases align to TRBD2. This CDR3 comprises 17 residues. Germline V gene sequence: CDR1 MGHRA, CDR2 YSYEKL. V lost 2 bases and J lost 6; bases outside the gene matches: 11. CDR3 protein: CASSQNGGLARTDTQYF. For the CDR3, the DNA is TGCGCCAGCAGCCAAAACGGGGGACTAGCGAGGACTGATACGCAGTATTTT.

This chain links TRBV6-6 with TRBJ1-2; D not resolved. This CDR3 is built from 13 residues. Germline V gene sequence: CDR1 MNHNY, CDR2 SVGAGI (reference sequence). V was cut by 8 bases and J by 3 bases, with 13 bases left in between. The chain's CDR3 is CASLAGGDYGYTF. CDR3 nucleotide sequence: TGTGCCAGCTTGGCCGGCGGAGACTATGGCTACACCTTC.

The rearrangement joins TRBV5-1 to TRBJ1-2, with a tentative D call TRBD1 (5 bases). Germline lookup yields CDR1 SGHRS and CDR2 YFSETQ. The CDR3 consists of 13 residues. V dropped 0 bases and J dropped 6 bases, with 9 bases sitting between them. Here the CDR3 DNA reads TGCGCCAGCAGCTTGGACAGGTTGCATGGCTACACCTTC. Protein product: CASSLDRLHGYTF.

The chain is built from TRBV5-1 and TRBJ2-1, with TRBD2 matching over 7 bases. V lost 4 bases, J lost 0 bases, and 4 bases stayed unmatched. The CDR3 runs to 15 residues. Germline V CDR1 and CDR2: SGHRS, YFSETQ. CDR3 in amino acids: CASSLAASSYNEQFF. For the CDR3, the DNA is TGCGCCAGCAGCCTAGCGGCTAGCTCCTACAATGAGCAGTTCTTC.

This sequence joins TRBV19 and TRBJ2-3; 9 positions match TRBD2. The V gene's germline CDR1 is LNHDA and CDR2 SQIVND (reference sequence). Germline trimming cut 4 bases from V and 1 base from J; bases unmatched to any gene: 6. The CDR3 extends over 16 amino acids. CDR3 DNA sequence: TGTGCCAGTAGTACAATAGCGGGAGTGGGCACAGATACGCAGTATTTT. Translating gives CASSTIAGVGTDTQYF.

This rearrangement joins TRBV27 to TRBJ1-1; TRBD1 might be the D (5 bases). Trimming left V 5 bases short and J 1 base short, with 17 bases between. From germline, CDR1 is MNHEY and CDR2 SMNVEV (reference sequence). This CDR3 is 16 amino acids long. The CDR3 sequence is CASSPPLQTANTEAFF. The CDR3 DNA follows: TGTGCCAGCAGTCCCCCCCTACAGACAGCGAACACTGAAGCTTTCTTT.

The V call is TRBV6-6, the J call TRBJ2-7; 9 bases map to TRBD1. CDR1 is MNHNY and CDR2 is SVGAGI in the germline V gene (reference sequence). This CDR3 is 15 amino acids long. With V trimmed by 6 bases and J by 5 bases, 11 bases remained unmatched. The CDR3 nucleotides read TGTGCCAGCAGGTCAGACAGGGGGAGGTTCAACGAGCAGTACTTC. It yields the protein CASRSDRGRFNEQYF.

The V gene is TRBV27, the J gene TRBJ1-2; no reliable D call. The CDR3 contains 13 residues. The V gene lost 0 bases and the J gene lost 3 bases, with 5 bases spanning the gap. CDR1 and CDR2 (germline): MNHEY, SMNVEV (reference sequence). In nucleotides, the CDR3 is TGTGCCAGCAGTTTATCACGGGACTATGGCTACACCTTC. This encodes CASSLSRDYGYTF.

For the CDR3, the DNA is TGCGCCAGCAGCTTGGGTCCCGCGGGCACCGGGGAGCTGTTTTTT. Protein sequence: CASSLGPAGTGELFF. This rearrangement joins TRBV5-1 to TRBJ2-2; the D gene is possibly TRBD2 (5 bases). Trimming removed 0 bases at V and 4 bases at J, with 10 bases between. CDR1 and CDR2 from the germline V gene are SGHRS and YFSETQ. The CDR3 extends over 15 amino acids.